This T cell receptor (beta chain) was captured in a study of chemoradiotherapy in HPV16-positive cancers. Sequenced by immunoSEQ multiplex PCR; TCRdb stores in-frame clones only, minus some. This sample carries about 35,000 clones, about 90% of them seen once, and the ten largest clones take roughly 3.9%. This clonotype originated in a human donor with HPV-associated anogenital cancer. The material sequenced was blood, taken from a patient who underwent chemoradiotherapy.

The CDR3 nucleotides read TGTGCCAGCAGCCCCCGACAGGGGCACACCGGGGAGCTGTTTTTT. Its translation: CASSPRQGHTGELFF. The V call is TRBV7-3, the J call TRBJ2-2; 8 bases map to TRBD1. The J segment lost 3 bases and the V segment lost 5 bases, leaving 5 bases of the junction unmatched. This CDR3 is 15 amino acids long. CDR1 SGHTA and CDR2 FQGTGA come from the germline V gene.